This TCR beta chain was identified in a study of blood T cells in healthy people across ages. The study, taken as a whole, reports: The fall in TCR beta diversity per million T cells was roughly linear with age.

The sample holds one count of this clonotype. Its specificity is not known. Then a second PCR, running about 7 to 11 cycles, was carried out with a sample-barcoded 5' primer and a J-beta primer mix. Each CDR3 protein gets one entry after TCRdb re-called the 5' RACE reads with MiXCR. Here the sample spans around 700,000 distinct CDR3 sequences, roughly 25% being singletons. Individuals who donated were healthy Caucasians from Russia aged roughly 6 to 100. Deletions cut 5 bases from V and 8 bases from J, with 9 bases between. Germline CDR1 and CDR2: SGHDN and FVKESK. The CDR3 consists of 12 residues. These same records also appear under a second study, on T cells of mothers and their children.

The V gene is TRBV14, the J gene TRBJ1-4, with D hard to call. The source is a boy younger than 18 in good health. Sequencing used blood. The CDR3 protein is CASSTKGEKLFF. The CDR3 DNA reads TGTGCCAGCAGCACCAAAGGGGAAAAACTGTTTTTT. The complete variable domain, with remaining parts taken from reference TRBV14 and TRBJ1-4, reads EAGVTQFPSHSVIEKGQTVTLRCDPISGHDNLYWYRRVMGKEIKFLLHFVKESKQDESGMPNNRFLAERTGGTYSTLKVQPAELEDSGVYFCASSTKGEKLFFGSGTQLSVL.